This T cell receptor beta chain is drawn from a study of T-cell reconstitution after alpha-beta-depleted transplantation in children. General study results and limits: A year post-transplant, T-cell counts and diversity derived mostly from newly produced T cells. Reports say that about two months after transplant, the alpha-beta T cells came out of several hundred graft clones that had expanded. The study traced high day-60 TCRbeta diversity in some patients to surviving recipient T cells and thymic progenitors.

The V and J ends lost 6 bases and 3 bases, in that order; junction bases with no gene match: 12. The germline CDR1 and CDR2 sequences are MNHEY and SVGAGI. The CDR3 length is 16 residues. This clonotype was found many times. The antigen remains unidentified. Using unique molecular identifiers, the investigators prepared the TCRbeta library. TCRdb re-called the PCR reads with MiXCR, one entry per CDR3 protein. The sample includes some 220,000 distinct CDR3 sequences, approximately 11% seen only once; the top ten take about 30%. The sample in question was PBMCs, obtained before TCRalphabeta/CD19-depleted stem cell transplant. The sequence was obtained from a child younger than two with acute myeloid leukemia, due to receive a stem cell transplant. This chain joins TRBV6-5 and TRBJ1-2; 8 nucleotides line up with TRBD1. CDR3 DNA sequence: TGTGCCAGCAGACCTCGAGTCAGGGGGCTTGACTATGGCTACACCTTC. Translated, it gives CASRPRVRGLDYGYTF.